This TCR beta chain originates from a study of shared clonotypes between healthy human individuals. Using immunoSEQ multiplex PCR, the repertoire was profiled, and TCRdb retains in-frame clones only, with some absent. The sample holds some 2,100,000 clones, roughly 95% seen once. The clonotype comes from a man between 18 and 35 years old in good health. Source material: naive CD4+ T cells sorted from blood. Subset given: CD45RA+ positively selected.

In DNA form, the CDR3 reads TGTGCCAGCAGTCTGGGGGAGCAAACCGGGGAGCTGTTTTTT. Encoded protein: CASSLGEQTGELFF. The chain couples TRBV6-4 to TRBJ2-2, with D perhaps TRBD1 or TRBD2 (5 bases each). The V gene lost 5 bases and the J gene lost 5 bases, with 12 bases spanning the gap. The CDR3 loop spans 14 amino acids. Per germline, CDR1 MRHNA and CDR2 SNTAGT.